In this sample, the clone carrying this TCR beta chain turned up a few times. The data originate from a study of identical twins. TCRdb reprocessed the 5' RACE reads via MiXCR and lists one record per CDR3 protein. This table has nearly 900,000 distinct CDR3 sequences, approximately 13% appearing once. CDR3 length equals 14 residues. Germline CDR1 and CDR2: LGHNA and YNFKEQ. The ends were cut back, 0 bases at V and 7 bases at J, with 9 bases in the middle. These same data were also listed under a study on yellow fever vaccine responses in identical twins.

The TCR sequence derives from a woman younger than 35 in good health. The V call is TRBV4-2, the J call TRBJ2-2, with a possible D match to TRBD1 (5 bases). The sample was PBMCs. The CDR3 nucleotides read TGTGCCAGCAGCCAAGATCTAGGGGACGGGGAGCTGTTTTTT. This encodes CASSQDLGDGELFF.